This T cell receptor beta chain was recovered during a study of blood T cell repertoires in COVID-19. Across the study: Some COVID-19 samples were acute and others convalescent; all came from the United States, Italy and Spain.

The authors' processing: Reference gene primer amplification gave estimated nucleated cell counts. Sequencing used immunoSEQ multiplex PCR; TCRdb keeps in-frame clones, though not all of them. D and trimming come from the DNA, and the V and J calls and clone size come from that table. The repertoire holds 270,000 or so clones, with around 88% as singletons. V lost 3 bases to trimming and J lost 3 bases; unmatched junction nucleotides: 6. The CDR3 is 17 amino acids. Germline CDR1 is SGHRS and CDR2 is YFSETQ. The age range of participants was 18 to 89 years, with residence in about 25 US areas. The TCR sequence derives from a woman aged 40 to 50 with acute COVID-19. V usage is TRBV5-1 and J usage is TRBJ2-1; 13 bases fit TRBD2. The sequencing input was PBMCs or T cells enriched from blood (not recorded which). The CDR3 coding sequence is TGCGCCAGCAGCTCGAGGACTAGCGGGAGTTACTACAATGAGCAGTTCTTC. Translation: CASSSRTSGSYYNEQFF.